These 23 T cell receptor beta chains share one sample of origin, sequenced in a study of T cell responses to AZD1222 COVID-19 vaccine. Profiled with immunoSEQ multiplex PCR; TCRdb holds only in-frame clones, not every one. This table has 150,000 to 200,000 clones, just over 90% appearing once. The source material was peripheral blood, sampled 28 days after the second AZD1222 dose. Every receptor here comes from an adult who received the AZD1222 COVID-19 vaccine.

This CDR3 is CASSGRQGLYNEQFF. CDR3 in DNA: TGTGCCAGCAGCGGGAGGCAGGGGTTGTACAATGAGCAGTTCTTC. This chain links TRBV7-8 with TRBJ2-1; D is possibly TRBD1 or TRBD2 (6 bases each). The CDR3 is made up of 15 amino acids. Germline loops: CDR1 SGHVS, CDR2 FQNEAQ. Between the trimmed V and J ends, which lost 5 bases and 4 bases, there was a span of 15 bases. Complete variable domain (other parts from reference TRBV7-8 and TRBJ2-1): GAGVSQSPRYKVAKRGQDVALRCDPISGHVSLFWYQQALGQGPEFLTYFQNEAQLDKSGLPSDRFFAERPEGSVSTLKIQRTQQEDSAVYLCASSGRQGLYNEQFFGPGTRLTVL.

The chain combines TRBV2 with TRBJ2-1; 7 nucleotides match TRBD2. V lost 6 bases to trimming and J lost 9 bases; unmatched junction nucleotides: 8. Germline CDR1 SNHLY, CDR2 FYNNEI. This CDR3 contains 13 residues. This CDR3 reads CASRATSVVEQFF. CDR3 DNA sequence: TGTGCCAGCAGGGCCACTAGCGTTGTTGAGCAGTTCTTC.

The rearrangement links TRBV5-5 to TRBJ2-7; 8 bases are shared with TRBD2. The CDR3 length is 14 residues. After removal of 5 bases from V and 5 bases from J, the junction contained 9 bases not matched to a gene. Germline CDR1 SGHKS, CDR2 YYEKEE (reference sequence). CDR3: CASSSGTSTHEQYF. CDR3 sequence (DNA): TGTGCCAGCAGTTCCGGGACTAGTACCCACGAGCAGTACTTC.

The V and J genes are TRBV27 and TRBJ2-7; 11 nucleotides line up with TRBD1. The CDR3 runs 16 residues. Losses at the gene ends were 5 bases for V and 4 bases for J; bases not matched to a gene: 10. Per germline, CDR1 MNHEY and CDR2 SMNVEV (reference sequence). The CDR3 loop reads CASSAPGQGVSYEQYF. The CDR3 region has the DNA TGTGCCAGCAGTGCCCCGGGACAGGGGGTCTCATACGAGCAGTACTTC.

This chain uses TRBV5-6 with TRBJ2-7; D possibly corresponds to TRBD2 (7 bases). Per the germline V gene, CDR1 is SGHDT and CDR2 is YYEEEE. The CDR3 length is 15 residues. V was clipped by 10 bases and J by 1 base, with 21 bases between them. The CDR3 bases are TGTGCCCGCGGGGGCGGGGGCAGTGCATCCTACGAGCAGTACTTC. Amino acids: CARGGGGSASYEQYF.

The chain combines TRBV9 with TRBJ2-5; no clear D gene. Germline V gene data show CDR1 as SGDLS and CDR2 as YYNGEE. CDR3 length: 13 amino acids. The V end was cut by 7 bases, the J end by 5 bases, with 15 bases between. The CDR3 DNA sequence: TGTGCCAGCTCCAAACTGGAGCAGGAGACCCAGTACTTC. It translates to CASSKLEQETQYF.

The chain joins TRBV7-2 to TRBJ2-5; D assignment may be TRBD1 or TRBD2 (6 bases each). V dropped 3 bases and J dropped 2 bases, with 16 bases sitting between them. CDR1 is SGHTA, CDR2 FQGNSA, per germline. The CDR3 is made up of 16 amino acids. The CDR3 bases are TGTGCCAGCAGCTTCAACAGGGCGCGGGGACAAGAGACCCAGTACTTC. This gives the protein CASSFNRARGQETQYF.

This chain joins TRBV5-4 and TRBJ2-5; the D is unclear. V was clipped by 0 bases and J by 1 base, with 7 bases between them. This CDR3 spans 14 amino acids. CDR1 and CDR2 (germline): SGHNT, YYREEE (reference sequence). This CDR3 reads CASSLAQIQETQYF. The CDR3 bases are TGTGCCAGCAGCTTGGCCCAGATCCAAGAGACCCAGTACTTC.

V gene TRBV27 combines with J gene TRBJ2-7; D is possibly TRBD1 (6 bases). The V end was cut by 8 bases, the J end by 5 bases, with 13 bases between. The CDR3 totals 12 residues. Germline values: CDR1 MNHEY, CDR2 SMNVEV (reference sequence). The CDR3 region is CASRTGSNEQYF. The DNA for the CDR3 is TGTGCCAGCCGAACAGGGTCCAACGAGCAGTACTTC.

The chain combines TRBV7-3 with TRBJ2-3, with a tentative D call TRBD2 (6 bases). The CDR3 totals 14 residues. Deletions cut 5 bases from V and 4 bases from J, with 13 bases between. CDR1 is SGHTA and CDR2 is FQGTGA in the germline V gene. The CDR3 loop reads CASSPQGGADTQYF. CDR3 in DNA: TGTGCCAGCAGCCCGCAGGGAGGTGCAGATACGCAGTATTTT.

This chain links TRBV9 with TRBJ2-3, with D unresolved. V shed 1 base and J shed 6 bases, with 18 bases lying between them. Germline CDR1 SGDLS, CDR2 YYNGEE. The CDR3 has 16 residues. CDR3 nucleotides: TGTGCCAGCAGCGTATTGGGTCGGGCCCTGGGTGATACGCAGTATTTT. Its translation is CASSVLGRALGDTQYF.

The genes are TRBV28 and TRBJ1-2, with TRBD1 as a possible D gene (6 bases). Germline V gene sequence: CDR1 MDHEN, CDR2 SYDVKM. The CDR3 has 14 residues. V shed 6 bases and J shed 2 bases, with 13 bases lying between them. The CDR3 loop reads CASSLGGDNYGYTF. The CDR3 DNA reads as TGTGCCAGCAGCCTAGGGGGGGACAACTATGGCTACACCTTC.

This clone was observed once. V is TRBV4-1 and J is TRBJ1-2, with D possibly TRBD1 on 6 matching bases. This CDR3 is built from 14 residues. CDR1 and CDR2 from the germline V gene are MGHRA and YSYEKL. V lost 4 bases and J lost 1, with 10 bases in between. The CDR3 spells CASSRHRDNYGYTF. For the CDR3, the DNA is TGCGCCAGCAGCCGTCACAGGGATAACTATGGCTACACCTTC.

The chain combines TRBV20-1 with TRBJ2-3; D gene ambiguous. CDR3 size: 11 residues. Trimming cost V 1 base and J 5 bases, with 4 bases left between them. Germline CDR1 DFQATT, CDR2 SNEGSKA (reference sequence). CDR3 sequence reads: CSARGGDTQYF. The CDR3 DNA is TGCAGTGCTAGAGGGGGAGATACGCAGTATTTT.

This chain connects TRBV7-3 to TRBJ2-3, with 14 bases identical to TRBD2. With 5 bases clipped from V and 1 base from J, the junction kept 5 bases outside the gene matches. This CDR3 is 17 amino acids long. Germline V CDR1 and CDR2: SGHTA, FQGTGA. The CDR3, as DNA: TGTGCCAGCAGCCCGAAGGGACTAGCGGGGGGCACAGATACGCAGTATTTT. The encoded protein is CASSPKGLAGGTDTQYF.

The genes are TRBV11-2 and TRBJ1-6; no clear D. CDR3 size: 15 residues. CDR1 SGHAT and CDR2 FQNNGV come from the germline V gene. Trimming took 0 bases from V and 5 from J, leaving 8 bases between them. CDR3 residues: CASSLDGQNNSPLHF. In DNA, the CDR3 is TGTGCCAGCAGCTTAGACGGTCAGAATAATTCACCCCTCCACTTT.

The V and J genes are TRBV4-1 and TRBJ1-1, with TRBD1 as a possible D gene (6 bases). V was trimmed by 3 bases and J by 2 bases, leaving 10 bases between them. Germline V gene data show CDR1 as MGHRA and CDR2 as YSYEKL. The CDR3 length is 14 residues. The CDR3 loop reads CASSQRTVNTEAFF. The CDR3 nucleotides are TGCGCCAGCAGCCAGCGGACAGTAAACACTGAAGCTTTCTTT.

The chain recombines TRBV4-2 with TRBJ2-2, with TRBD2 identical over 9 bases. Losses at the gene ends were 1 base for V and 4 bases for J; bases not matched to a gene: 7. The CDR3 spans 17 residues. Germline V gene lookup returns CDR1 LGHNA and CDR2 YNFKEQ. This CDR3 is CASSQGRGGPGTGELFF. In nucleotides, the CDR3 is TGTGCCAGCAGCCAAGGGCGGGGGGGCCCGGGCACCGGGGAGCTGTTTTTT.

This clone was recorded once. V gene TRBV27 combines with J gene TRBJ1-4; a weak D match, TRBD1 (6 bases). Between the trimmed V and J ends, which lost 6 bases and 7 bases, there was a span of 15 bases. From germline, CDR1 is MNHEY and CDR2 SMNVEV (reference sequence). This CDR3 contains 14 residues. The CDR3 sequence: CASSNLQGFEKLFF. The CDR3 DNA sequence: TGTGCCAGCAGCAACCTACAGGGATTTGAAAAACTGTTTTTT.

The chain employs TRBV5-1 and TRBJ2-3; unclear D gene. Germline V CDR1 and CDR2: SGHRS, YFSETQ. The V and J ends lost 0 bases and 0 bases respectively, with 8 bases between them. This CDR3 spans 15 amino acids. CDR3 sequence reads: CASSLDVTSTDTQYF. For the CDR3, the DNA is TGCGCCAGCAGCTTGGATGTCACAAGCACAGATACGCAGTATTTT. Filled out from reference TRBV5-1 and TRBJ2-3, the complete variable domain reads KAGVTQTPRYLIKTRGQQVTLSCSPISGHRSVSWYQQTPGQGLQFLFEYFSETQRNKGNFPGRFSGRQFSNSRSEMNVSTLELGDSALYLCASSLDVTSTDTQYFGPGTRLTVL.

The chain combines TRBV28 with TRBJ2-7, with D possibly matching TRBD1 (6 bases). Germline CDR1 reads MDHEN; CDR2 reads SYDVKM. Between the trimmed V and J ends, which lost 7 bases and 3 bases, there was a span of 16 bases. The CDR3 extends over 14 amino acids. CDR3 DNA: TGTGCCAGCAACATCCGGGACACGAACTACGAGCAGTACTTC. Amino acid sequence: CASNIRDTNYEQYF.

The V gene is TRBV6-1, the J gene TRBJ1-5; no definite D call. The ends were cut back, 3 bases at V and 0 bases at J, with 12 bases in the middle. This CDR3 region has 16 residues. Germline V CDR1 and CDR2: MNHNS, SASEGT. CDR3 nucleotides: TGTGCCAGCAGTGATACAGCCTTTCCTAGCAATCAGCCCCAGCATTTT. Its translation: CASSDTAFPSNQPQHF.

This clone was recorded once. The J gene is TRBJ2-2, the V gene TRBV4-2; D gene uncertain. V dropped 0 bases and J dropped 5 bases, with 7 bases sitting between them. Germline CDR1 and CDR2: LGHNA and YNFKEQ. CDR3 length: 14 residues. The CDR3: CASSQELGTGELFF. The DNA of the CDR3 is TGTGCCAGCAGCCAAGAGTTGGGGACCGGGGAGCTGTTTTTT.